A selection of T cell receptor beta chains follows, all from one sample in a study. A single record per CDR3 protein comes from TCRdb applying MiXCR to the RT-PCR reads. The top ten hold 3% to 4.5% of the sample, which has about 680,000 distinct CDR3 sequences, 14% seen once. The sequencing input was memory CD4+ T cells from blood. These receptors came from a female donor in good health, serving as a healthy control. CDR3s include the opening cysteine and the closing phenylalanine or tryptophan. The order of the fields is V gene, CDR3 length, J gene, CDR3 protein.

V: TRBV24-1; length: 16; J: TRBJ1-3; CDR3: CATSDGTFDSGNTIYF
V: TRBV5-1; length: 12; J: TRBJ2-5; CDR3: CASSTGLETQYF
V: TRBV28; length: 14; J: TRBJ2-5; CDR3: CASRRGLAEETQYF
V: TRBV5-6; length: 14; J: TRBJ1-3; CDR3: CASSLGQPGNTIYF
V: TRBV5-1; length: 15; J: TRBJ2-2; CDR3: CASSPPGQASGELFF
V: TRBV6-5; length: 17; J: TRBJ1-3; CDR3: CASSSVTGSGPGNTIYF
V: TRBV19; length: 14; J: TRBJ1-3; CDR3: CASSPGQGRNTIYF
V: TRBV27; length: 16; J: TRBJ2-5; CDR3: CASSLSRLPGAETQYF
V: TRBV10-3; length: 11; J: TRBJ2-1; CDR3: CAISTDNEQFF
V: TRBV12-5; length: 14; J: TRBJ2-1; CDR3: CASGSGSSYNEQFF
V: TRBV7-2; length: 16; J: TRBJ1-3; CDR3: CASSLVAGATGNTIYF
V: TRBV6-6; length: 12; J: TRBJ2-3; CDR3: CASRGTTDTQYF
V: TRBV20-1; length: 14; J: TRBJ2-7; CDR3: CSARIGRLANEQYF
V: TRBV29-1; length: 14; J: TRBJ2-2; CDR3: CSVAVGVSTGELFF
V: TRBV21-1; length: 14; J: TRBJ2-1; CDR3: CARTGTSGDNEQFF